This T cell receptor (beta chain) was captured by sequencing in a study of cytotoxic CD8 clonotypes in ibrutinib-treated CLL. Study findings and constraints: Baseline levels of clonality went above those of age-matched healthy donors and moved with circulating CD8+ T-cell counts. Public clonotypes were seen rarely and were contracted or stable on treatment.

The targeted sequencing depth was 1 in 200,000 to 1 in 1 million T cells. Data came from immunoSEQ multiplex PCR; TCRdb stores just in-frame clones and leaves some out. This repertoire shows around 140,000 clones, 70% to 90% found once; its top ten account for about 2.1%. The CDR3 loop spans 15 amino acids. V shed 2 bases and J shed 2 bases, with 13 bases lying between them. The V gene's germline CDR1 is MNHEY and CDR2 SMNVEV (reference sequence). Details on this clone: Antigen: not known.

The TCR comes from a human donor with chronic lymphocytic leukemia. This specimen consisted of PBMCs, obtained after 24 months of ibrutinib treatment. The chain uses TRBV27 and TRBJ2-7; perhaps D is TRBD1 or TRBD2 (6 bases each). This chain's CDR3 is CASSLGGWGPYEQYF. CDR3 nucleotide sequence: TGTGCCAGCAGTTTAGGGGGGTGGGGGCCCTACGAGCAGTACTTC.